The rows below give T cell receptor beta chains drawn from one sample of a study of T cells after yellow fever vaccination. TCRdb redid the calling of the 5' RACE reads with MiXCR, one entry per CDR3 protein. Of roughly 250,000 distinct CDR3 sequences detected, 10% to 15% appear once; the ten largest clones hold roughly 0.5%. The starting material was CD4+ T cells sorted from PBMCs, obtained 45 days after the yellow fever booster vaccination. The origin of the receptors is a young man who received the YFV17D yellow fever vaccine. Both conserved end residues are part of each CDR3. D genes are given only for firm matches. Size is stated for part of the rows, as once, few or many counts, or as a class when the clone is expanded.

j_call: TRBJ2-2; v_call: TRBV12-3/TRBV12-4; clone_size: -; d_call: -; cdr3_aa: CASSLWGGELFF; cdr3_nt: TGTGCCAGCAGTTTATGGGGCGGGGAGCTGTTTTTT
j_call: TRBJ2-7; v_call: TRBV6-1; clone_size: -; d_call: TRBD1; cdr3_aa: CASSDSIQGWTYEQYF; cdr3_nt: TGTGCCAGCAGTGATTCTATACAGGGGTGGACCTACGAGCAGTACTTC
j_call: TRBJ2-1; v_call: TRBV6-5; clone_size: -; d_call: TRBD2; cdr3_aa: CASRLAGGPFNEQFF; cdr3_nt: TGTGCCAGCAGATTAGCGGGAGGGCCTTTTAATGAGCAGTTCTTC
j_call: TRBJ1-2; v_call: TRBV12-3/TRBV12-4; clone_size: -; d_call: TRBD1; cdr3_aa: CASSRAQGEFGYTF; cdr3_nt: TGTGCCAGCAGTCGGGCCCAGGGGGAATTTGGCTACACCTTC
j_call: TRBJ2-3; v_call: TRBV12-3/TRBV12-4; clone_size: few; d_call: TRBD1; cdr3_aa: CASSSRGRVDTQYF; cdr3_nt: TGTGCCAGCAGTAGCAGGGGGCGCGTAGATACGCAGTATTTT
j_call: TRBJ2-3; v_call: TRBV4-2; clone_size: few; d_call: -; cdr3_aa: CASSQERGGYNTDTQYF; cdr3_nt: TGTGCCAGCAGCCAAGAGAGGGGGGGTTACAACACAGATACGCAGTATTTT
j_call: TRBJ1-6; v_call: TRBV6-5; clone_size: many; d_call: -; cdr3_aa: CASSYLLQGEPPLHF; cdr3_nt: TGTGCCAGCAGTTACTTATTACAAGGCGAGCCACCCCTCCACTTT
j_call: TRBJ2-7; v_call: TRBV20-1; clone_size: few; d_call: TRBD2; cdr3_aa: CSARSVAGGPYEQYF; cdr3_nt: TGCAGTGCTAGGTCCGTAGCGGGAGGCCCTTACGAGCAGTACTTC
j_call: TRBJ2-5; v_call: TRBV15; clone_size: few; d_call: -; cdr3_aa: CATSRGGTGKGETQYF; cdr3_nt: TGTGCCACCAGCAGAGGGGGGACGGGAAAGGGTGAGACCCAGTACTTC
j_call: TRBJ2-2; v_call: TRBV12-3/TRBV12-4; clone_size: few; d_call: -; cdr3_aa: CASRPPGLRTGELFF; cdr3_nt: TGTGCCAGCAGGCCCCCGGGACTCCGCACCGGGGAGCTGTTTTTT
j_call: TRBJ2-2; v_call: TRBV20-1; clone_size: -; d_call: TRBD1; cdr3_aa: CSAISPLGQHTGELFF; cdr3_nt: TGCAGTGCTATCTCTCCGCTGGGACAGCACACCGGGGAGCTGTTTTTT
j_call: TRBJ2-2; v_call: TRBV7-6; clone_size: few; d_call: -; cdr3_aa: CASSLAAAGYTGELFF; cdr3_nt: TGTGCCAGCAGCTTAGCGGCCGCGGGTTACACCGGGGAGCTGTTTTTT
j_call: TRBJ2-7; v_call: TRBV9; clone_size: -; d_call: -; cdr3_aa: CASSVEGNPYEQYF; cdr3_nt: TGTGCCAGCAGCGTAGAGGGCAATCCCTACGAGCAGTACTTC
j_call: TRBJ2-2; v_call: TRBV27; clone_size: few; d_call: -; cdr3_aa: CASSLRPNTGELFF; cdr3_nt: TGTGCCAGCAGTCTCAGACCTAACACCGGGGAGCTGTTTTTT
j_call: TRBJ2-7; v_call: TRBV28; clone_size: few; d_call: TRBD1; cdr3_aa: CASSTQGRSSYEQYF; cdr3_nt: TGTGCCAGCAGTACACAGGGGAGAAGTTCCTACGAGCAGTACTTC
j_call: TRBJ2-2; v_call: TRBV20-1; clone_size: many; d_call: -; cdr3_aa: CSARVGTGELFF; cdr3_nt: TGCAGTGCTAGAGTTGGCACCGGGGAGCTGTTTTTT
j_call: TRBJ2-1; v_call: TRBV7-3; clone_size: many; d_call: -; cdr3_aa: CASSTDLNSYNEQFF; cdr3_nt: TGTGCCAGCAGCACTGACCTGAACTCCTACAATGAGCAGTTCTTC
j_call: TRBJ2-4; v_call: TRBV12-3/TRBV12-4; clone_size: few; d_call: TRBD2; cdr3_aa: CASSRGLAGGENIQYF; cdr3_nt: TGTGCCAGCAGCCGAGGACTAGCGGGAGGGGAAAACATTCAGTACTTC
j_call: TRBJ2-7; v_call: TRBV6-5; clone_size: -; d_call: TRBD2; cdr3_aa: CASSSRLAGRNEQYF; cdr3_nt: TGTGCCAGCAGTTCTAGACTAGCGGGAAGGAACGAGCAGTACTTC
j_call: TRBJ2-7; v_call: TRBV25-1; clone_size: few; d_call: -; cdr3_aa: CASSGQGRIYEQYF; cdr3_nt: TGTGCCAGCAGTGGTCAGGGGAGGATCTACGAGCAGTACTTC
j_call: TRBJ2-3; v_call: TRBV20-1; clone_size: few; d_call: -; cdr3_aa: CSASDSADTQYF; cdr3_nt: TGCAGTGCTAGCGACTCCGCAGATACGCAGTATTTT
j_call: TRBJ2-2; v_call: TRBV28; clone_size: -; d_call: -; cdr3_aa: CASRPSAHPDGGELFF; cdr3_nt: TGTGCCAGCAGACCTAGCGCACACCCTGATGGCGGGGAGCTGTTTTTT
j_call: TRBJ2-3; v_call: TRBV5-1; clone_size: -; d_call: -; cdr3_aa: CASSLGLAVGDTQYF; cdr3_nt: TGCGCCAGCAGCTTGGGCCTTGCGGTGGGAGATACGCAGTATTTT
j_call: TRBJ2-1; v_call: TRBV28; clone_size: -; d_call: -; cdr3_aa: CASSLRADNEQFF; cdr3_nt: TGTGCCAGCAGTTTAAGGGCAGACAATGAGCAGTTCTTC
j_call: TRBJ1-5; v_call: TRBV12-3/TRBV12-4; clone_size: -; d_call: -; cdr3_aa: CASSEQGFVQPQHF; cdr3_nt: TGTGCCAGCAGCGAACAGGGATTCGTTCAGCCCCAGCATTTT
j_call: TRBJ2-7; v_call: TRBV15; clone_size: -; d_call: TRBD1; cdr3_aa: CATSSRDRTYEQYF; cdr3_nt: TGTGCCACCAGCAGCCGGGACAGGACCTACGAGCAGTACTTC
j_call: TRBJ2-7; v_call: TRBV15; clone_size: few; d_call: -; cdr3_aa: CATSRVDGAYEQYF; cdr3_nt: TGTGCCACCAGCAGAGTGGACGGAGCCTACGAGCAGTACTTC
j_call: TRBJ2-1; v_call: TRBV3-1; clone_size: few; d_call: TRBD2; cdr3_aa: CASAGGLAHNEQFF; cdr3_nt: TGTGCCAGCGCCGGGGGACTAGCCCACAATGAGCAGTTCTTC
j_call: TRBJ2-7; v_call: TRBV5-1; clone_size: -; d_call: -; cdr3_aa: CASSPGHNYEQYF; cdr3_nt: TGCGCCAGCAGCCCGGGACACAACTACGAGCAGTACTTC
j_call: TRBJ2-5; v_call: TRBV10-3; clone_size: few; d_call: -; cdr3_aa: CAIMRSEVGETQYF; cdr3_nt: TGTGCCATCATGAGGTCAGAGGTCGGGGAGACCCAGTACTTC
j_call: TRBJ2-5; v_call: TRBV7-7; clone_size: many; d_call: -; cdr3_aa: CASSLTGLQQETQYF; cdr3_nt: TGTGCCAGCAGCTTAACAGGACTCCAGCAAGAGACCCAGTACTTC
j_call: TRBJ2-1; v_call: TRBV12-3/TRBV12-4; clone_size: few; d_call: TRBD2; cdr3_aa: CASSFGRARGNEQFF; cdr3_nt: TGTGCCAGCAGTTTCGGGAGGGCCCGGGGAAATGAGCAGTTCTTC
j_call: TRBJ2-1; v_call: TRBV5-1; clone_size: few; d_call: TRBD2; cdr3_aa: CASSLGLAGRLYNEQFF; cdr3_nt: TGCGCCAGCAGTTTAGGACTAGCGGGGCGACTCTACAATGAGCAGTTCTTC
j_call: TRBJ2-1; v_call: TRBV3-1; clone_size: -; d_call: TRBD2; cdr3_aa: CASSQDLAGGPYNEQFF; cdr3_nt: TGTGCCAGCAGCCAAGACTTAGCGGGAGGCCCCTACAATGAGCAGTTCTTC
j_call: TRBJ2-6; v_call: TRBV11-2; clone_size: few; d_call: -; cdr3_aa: CASSAVRFSGANVLTF; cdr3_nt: TGTGCCAGCAGCGCAGTGCGGTTCTCTGGGGCCAACGTCCTGACTTTC
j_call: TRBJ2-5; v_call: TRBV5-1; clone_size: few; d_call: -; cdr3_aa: CASRILVHPETQYF; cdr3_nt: TGCGCCAGCAGGATACTAGTTCACCCAGAGACCCAGTACTTC
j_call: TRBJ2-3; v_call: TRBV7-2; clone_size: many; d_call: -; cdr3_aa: CASSLRRGYRSDTQYF; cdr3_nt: TGTGCCAGCAGCCTTCGGCGGGGTTACCGCTCAGATACGCAGTATTTT
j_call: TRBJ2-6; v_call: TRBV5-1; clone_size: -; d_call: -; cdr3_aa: CASSLELGNSGANVLTF; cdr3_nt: TGCGCCAGCAGCTTGGAGCTCGGAAACTCTGGGGCCAACGTCCTGACTTTC